The clone carrying this TCR beta chain was seen at least ten times. Germline lookup yields CDR1 LNHDA and CDR2 SQIVND (reference sequence). The CDR3 has 14 amino acids. V gave up 1 base and J gave up 1 base, with 8 bases separating them. These data originate in a study of T cells in Graves' hyperthyroidism and ophthalmopathy. TCR beta CDR3 regions were amplified from RNA transcripts. When the TCR CDR3 underwent first-round RT-PCR, the HTBI primer set was used. TCRdb reanalysed the multiplex PCR reads using MiXCR and keeps one entry per CDR3 protein. This table holds nearly 600,000 distinct CDR3 sequences, approximately 15% found once.

Material: blood. The chain has TRBV19 and TRBJ2-7; either TRBD1 or TRBD2 may fit D (5 bases each). This TCR was sampled from a woman between 18 and 29 years old with Graves' ophthalmopathy. DNA of the CDR3: TGTGCCAGTAGTATAGGGGACGGATCCTACGAGCAGTACTTC. It yields the protein CASSIGDGSYEQYF.